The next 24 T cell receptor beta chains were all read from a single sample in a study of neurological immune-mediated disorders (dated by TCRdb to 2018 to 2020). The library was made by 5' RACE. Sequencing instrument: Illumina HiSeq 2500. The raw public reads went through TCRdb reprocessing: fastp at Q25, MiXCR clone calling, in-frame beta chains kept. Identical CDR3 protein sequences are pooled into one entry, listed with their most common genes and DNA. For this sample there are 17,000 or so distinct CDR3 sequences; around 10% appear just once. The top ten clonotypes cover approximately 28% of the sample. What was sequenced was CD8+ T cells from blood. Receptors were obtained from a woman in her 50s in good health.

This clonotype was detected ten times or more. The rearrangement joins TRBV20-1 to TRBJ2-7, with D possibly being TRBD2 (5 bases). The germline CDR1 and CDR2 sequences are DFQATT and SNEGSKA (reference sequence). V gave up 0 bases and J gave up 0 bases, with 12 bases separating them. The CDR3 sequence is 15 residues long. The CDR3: CSARDPGSPSYEQYF. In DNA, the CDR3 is TGCAGTGCTAGAGATCCGGGATCCCCCTCCTACGAGCAGTACTTC.

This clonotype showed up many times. Written as DNA, the CDR3 is TGTGCCAGCAGTGAACCCGCCTGGGCCACGAACACCGGGGAGCTGTTTTTT. It translates to CASSEPAWATNTGELFF. The chain is built from TRBV12-3 or TRBV12-4 and TRBJ2-2, with D hard to call. The CDR3 contains 17 residues. V gave up 5 bases and J gave up 0 bases, with 16 bases separating them.

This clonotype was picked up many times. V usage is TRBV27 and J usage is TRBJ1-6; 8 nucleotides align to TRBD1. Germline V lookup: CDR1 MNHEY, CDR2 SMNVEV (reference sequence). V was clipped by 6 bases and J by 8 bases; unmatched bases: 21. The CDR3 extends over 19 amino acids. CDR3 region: CASSPILDRDGLGYSPLHF. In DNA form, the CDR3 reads TGTGCCAGCAGCCCCATCCTGGACAGGGATGGACTTGGGTATTCACCCCTCCACTTT.

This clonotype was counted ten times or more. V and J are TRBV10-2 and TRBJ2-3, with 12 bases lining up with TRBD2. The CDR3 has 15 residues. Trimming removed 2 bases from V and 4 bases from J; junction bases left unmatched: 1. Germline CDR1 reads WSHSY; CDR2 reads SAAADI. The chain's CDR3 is CASSETSGRSDTQYF. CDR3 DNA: TGCGCCAGCAGTGAGACTAGCGGGAGGTCAGATACGCAGTATTTT.

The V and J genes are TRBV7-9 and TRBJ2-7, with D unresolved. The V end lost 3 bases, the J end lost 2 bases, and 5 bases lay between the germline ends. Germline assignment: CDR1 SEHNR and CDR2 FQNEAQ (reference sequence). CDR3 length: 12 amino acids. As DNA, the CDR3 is TGTGCCAGCAGCTTCCAGACCTACGAGCAGTACTTC. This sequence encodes CASSFQTYEQYF.

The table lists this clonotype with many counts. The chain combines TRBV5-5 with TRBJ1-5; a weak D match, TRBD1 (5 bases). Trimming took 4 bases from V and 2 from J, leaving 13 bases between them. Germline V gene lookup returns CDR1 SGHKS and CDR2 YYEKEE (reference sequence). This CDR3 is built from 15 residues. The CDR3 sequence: CASSQEGNGNQPQHF. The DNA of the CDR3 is TGTGCCAGCAGCCAGGAGGGGAACGGCAATCAGCCCCAGCATTTT.

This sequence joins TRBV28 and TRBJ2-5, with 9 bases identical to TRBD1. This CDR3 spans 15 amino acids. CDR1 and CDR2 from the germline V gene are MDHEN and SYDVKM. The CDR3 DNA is TGTAACAGCAGTATAACAGGGGGCCTGGGGGAGACCCAGTACTTC. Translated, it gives CNSSITGGLGETQYF.

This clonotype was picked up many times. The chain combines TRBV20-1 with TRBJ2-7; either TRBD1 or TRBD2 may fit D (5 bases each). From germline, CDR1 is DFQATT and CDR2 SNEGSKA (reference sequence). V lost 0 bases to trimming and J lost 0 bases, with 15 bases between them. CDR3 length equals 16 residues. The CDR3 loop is CSARDPLGARSYEQYF. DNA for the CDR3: TGCAGTGCTAGAGACCCCCTCGGGGCCCGCTCCTACGAGCAGTACTTC.

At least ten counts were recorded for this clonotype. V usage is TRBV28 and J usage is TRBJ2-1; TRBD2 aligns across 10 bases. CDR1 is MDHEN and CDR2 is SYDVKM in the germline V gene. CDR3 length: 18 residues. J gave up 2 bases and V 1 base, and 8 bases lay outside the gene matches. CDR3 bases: TGTGCCAGCAGTTTATCTAGCGGGGGCTATCCTCCCTACAATGAGCAGTTCTTC. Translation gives CASSLSSGGYPPYNEQFF.

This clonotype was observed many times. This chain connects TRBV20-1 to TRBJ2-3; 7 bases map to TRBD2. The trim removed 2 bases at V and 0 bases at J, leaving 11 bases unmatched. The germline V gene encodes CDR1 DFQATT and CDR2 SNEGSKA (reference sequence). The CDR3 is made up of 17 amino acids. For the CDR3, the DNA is TGCAGTGCTAGACTCCGAGATTACGGGAGGAGCACAGATACGCAGTATTTT. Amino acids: CSARLRDYGRSTDTQYF.

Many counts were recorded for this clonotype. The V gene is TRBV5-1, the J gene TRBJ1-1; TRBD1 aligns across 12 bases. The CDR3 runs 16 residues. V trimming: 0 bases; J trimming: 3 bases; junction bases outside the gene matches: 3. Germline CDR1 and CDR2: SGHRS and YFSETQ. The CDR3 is CASSLGGQGAYTEAFF. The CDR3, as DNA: TGCGCCAGCAGCTTGGGGGGACAGGGGGCGTACACTGAAGCTTTCTTT.

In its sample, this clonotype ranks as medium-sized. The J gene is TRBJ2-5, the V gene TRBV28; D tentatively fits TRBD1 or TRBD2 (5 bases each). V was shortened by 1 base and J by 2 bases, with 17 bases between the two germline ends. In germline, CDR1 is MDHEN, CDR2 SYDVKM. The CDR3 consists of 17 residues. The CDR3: CASSLYPPWGIQETQYF. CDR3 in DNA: TGTGCCAGCAGTTTATACCCACCTTGGGGGATACAAGAGACCCAGTACTTC.

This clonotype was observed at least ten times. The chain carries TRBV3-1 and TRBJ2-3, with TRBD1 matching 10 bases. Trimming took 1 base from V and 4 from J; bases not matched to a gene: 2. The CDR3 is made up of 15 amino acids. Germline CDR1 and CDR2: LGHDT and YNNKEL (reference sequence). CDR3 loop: CASSQVTGGADTQYF. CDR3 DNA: TGTGCCAGCAGCCAAGTGACAGGGGGCGCAGATACGCAGTATTTT.

This CDR3 is CASRGRAGGSNQPQHF. The DNA of the CDR3 is TGTGCCAGCAGGGGCCGGGCAGGGGGCTCCAATCAGCCCCAGCATTTT. This chain links TRBV6-5 with TRBJ1-5; TRBD1 agrees at 8 bases. The V gene end was trimmed by 6 bases and the J gene end by 3 bases; junction bases not matched to a gene: 10. Germline CDR1 MNHEY, CDR2 SVGAGI. The CDR3 is 16 residues long.

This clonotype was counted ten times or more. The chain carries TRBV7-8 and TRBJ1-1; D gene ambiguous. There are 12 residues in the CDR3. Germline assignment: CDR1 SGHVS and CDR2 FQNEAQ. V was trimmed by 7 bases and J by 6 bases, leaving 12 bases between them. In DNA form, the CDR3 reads TGTGCCAGCAAGGGTGACCATCCTGAAGCTTTCTTT. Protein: CASKGDHPEAFF.

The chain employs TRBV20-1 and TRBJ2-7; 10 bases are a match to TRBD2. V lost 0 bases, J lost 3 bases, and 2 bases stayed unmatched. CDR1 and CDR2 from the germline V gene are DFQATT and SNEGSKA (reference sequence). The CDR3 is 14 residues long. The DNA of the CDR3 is TGCAGTGCTAGAGAAACTAGCGGGGTCTACGAGCAGTACTTC. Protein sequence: CSARETSGVYEQYF.

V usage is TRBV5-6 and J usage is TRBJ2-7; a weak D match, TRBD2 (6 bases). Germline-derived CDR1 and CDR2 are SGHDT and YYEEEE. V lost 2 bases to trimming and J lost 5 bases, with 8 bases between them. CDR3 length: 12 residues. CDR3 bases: TGTGCCAGCAGCTTCGGGGGAGACGAGCAGTACTTC. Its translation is CASSFGGDEQYF.

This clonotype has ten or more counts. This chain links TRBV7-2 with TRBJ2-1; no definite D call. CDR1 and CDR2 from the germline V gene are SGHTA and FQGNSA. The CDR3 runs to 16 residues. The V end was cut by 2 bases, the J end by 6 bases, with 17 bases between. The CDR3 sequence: CASSLMVETRGNEQFF. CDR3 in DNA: TGTGCCAGCAGCTTAATGGTCGAGACGCGTGGCAATGAGCAGTTCTTC. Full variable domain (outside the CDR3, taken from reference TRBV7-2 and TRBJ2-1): GAGVSQSPSNKVTEKGKDVELRCDPISGHTALYWYRQSLGQGLEFLIYFQGNSAPDKSGLPSDRFSAERTGGSVSTLTIQRTQQEDSAVYLCASSLMVETRGNEQFFGPGTRLTVL.

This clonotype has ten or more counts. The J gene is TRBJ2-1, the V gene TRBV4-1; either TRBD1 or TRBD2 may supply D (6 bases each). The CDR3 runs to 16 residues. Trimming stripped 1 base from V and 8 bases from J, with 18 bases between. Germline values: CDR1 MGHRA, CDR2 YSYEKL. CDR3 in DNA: TGCGCCAGCAGCCAAGTTAGCGCGTCAGGGGAGGATGAGCAGTTCTTC. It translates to CASSQVSASGEDEQFF.

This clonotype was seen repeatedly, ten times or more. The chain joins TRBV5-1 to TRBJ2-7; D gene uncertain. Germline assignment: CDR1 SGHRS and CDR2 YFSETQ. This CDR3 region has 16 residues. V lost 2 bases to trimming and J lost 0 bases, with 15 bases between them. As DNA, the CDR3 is TGCGCCAGCAGCTTCTCACGGATTGACTCCTCCTACGAGCAGTACTTC. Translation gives CASSFSRIDSSYEQYF.

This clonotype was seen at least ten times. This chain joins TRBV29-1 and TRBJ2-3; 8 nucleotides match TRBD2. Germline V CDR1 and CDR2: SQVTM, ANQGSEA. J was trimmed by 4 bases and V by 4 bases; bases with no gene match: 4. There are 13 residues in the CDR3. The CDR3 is CSVGREVADTQYF. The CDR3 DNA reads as TGCAGCGTTGGGCGGGAGGTGGCAGATACGCAGTATTTT.

The CDR3 region is CASSWGSGGGAADTQYF. CDR3 sequence (DNA): TGTGCCAGCAGTTGGGGTTCGGGCGGGGGGGCCGCAGATACGCAGTATTTT. The chain links TRBV12-3 or TRBV12-4 to TRBJ2-3; 9 bases are a match to TRBD2. The CDR3 sequence is 17 residues long. J was trimmed by 4 bases and V by 4 bases; bases with no gene match: 12.

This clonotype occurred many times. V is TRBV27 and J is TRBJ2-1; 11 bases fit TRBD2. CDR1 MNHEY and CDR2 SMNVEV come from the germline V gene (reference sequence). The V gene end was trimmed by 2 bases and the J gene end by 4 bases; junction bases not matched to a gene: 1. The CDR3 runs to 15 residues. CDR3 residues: CASSLVAGGYNEQFF. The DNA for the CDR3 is TGTGCCAGCAGTTTAGTAGCGGGAGGGTACAATGAGCAGTTCTTC.

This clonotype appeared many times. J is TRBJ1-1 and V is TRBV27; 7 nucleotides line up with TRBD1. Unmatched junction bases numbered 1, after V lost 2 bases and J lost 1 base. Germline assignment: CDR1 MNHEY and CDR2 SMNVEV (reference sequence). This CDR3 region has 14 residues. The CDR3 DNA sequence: TGTGCCAGCAGTTTACACAGGGGGAACACTGAAGCTTTCTTT. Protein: CASSLHRGNTEAFF.